Listed below are T cell receptor beta chains from one sample, sequenced in a study of blood T cell repertoires in COVID-19. Assay: immunoSEQ multiplex PCR; the TCRdb copy retains only in-frame clones and omits some. Of fewer than 700,000 clones in the sample, roughly 91% are singletons; the top ten hold about 8%. The material sequenced was peripheral blood. These receptors all stem from a woman aged 45-59 years with COVID-19, enrolled during active disease. Both conserved end residues are part of each CDR3. D genes are given only for firm matches.

V gene	D gene	J gene	CDR3 DNA	CDR3 protein
TRBV27	TRBD1	TRBJ2-7	TGTGCCAGCAGCCATCGCCCCGGGGACAGGGGGCGTTACGAGCAGTACTTC	CASSHRPGDRGRYEQYF
TRBV5-4	TRBD1	TRBJ1-4	TGTGCCAGCACCCCGGACAGGGGAGAAAGGGAAAAACTGTTTTTT	CASTPDRGEREKLFF
TRBV7-9	TRBD1	TRBJ1-1	TGTGCCAGCAGCCCGGGACAGCATAAAATCCAGGCTTTCTTT	CASSPGQHKIQAFF
TRBV6-5	TRBD1	TRBJ1-1	TGTGCCAGCAGACCAGGGGGGTGGACTGAAGCTTTCTTT	CASRPGGWTEAFF
TRBV9	-	TRBJ1-6	TGTGCCAGCAGCGTAGCGGGACTGGATAATTCACCCCTCCACTTT	CASSVAGLDNSPLHF
TRBV7-9	-	TRBJ2-5	TGTGCCAGCAGCCGCGGGACCGACCCCCGGGAGACCCAGTACTTC	CASSRGTDPRETQYF
TRBV5-1	-	TRBJ1-5	TGCGCCAGCAGCTTCGGGGGGCGAGGGGGCAATCAGCCCCAGCATTTT	CASSFGGRGGNQPQHF
TRBV5-6	TRBD1	TRBJ1-2	TGTGCCAGCAGCTGGGGGACAGGGGGAGAGGGCTACACCTTC	CASSWGTGGEGYTF
TRBV18	-	TRBJ1-5	TGTGCCAGCTCTCCGCGGGGGAATCAGCCCCAGCATTTT	CASSPRGNQPQHF
TRBV14	-	TRBJ1-1	TGTGCCAGCAGCCAAAGTTTCGGCAGGGCCACTGAAGCTTTCTTT	CASSQSFGRATEAFF